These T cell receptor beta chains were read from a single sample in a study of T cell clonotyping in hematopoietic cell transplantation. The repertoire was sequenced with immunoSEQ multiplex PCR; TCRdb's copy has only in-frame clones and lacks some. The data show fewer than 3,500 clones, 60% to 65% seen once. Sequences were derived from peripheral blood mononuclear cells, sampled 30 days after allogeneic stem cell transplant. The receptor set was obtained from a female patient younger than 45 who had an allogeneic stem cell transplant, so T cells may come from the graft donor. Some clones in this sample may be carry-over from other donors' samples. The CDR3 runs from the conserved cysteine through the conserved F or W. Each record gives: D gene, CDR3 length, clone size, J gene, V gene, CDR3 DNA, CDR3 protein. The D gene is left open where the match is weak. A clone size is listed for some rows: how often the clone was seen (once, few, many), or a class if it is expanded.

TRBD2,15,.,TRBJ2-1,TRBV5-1,TGCGCCAGCACAGGACTAGCGGGGGGGCACAATGAGCAGTTCTTC,CASTGLAGGHNEQFF
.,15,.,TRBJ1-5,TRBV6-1,TGTGCCAGCAGTGAAGATGGTTTTAACAATCAGCCCCAGCATTTT,CASSEDGFNNQPQHF
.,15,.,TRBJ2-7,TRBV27,TGTGCCAGCAGTTTAGCTCTCGGGCCCGAGGCCGAGCAGTACTTC,CASSLALGPEAEQYF
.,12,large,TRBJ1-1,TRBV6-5,TGTGCCAGCAGTTACCCCAACACTGAAGCTTTCTTT,CASSYPNTEAFF
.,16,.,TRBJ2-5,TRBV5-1,TGCGCCAGCAGCTTGCCGGACATGGGAATTCAAGAGACCCAGTACTTC,CASSLPDMGIQETQYF
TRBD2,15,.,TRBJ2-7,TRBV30,TGTGCCTGGAGTGTGGGTCTAGCGGGAACCTACGAGCAGTACTTC,CAWSVGLAGTYEQYF
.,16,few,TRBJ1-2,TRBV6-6,TGTGCCAGCACCCCCGACCCCCTCGAGGCGACGGATGGCTACACCTTC,CASTPDPLEATDGYTF
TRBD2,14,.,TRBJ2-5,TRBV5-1,TGCGCCAGCAGCTTATTCGCCGGGGGGGAGACCCAGTACTTC,CASSLFAGGETQYF
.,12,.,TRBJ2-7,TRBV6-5,TGTGCCAGCAGTTCGGTATCGGGAGAGCAGTACTTC,CASSSVSGEQYF
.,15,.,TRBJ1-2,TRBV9,TGTGCCAGCAGTCTCAACCGGGACCCAGCCTATGGCTACACCTTC,CASSLNRDPAYGYTF
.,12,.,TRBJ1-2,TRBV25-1,TGTGCCAGCAGTGAGCTTGGGCCGAGCTACACCTTC,CASSELGPSYTF
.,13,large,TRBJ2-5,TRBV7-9,TGTGCCAGCAGCTTGGACACTCAAGAGACCCAGTACTTC,CASSLDTQETQYF
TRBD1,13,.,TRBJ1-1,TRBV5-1,TGCGCCAGCCGAAACAGGGGTGACACTGAAGCTTTCTTT,CASRNRGDTEAFF
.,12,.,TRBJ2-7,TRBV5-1,TGCGCCAGCAGCTTGAGGCCTAACGAGCAGTACTTC,CASSLRPNEQYF
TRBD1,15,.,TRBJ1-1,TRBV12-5,TGTGCTAGTGGTTTGTACAGGGGAATGAACACTGAAGCTTTCTTT,CASGLYRGMNTEAFF
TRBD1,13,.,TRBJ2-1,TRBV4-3,TGCGCCAGCACCACGGACAGGGGGAATGAGCAGTTCTTC,CASTTDRGNEQFF
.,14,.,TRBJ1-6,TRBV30,TGTGCCTGGGCCCGGGACGAAAGAAATTCACCCCTCCACTTT,CAWARDERNSPLHF
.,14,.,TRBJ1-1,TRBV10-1,TGCGCCAGCAGGCCTCCGACTGGGAACACTGAAGCTTTCTTT,CASRPPTGNTEAFF
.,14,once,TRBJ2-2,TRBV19,TGTGCCAGTAGTATAGGGGCACTTCGGGGGGAGCTGTTTTTT,CASSIGALRGELFF
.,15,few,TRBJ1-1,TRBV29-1,TGCAGCGTTGAAGGTTCCAGTGATGAGGGTACTGAAGCTTTCTTT,CSVEGSSDEGTEAFF
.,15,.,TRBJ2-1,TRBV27,TGTGCCAGCGGGCCAGACCAGAGCTCCTACAATGAGCAGTTCTTC,CASGPDQSSYNEQFF
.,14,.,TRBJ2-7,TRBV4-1,TGCGCCAGCAGCCCATACTGGTCTACCTACGAGCAGTACTTC,CASSPYWSTYEQYF
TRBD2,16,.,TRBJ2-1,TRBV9,TGTGCCAGCAGCGTAGGGCCTGCGGGGGGGGACAATGAGCAGTTCTTC,CASSVGPAGGDNEQFF
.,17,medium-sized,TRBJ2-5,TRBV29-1,TGCAGCGTTGAAGCTCAAGGCGGTGGGGGCAGCCAAGAGACCCAGTACTTC,CSVEAQGGGGSQETQYF
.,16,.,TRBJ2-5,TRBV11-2,TGTGCCAGCAGCTTAGAAATCTTGGCGGGTCAAGAGACCCAGTACTTC,CASSLEILAGQETQYF
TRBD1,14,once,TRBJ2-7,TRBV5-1,TGCGCCAGCAGCACGAGACAGGGTACCCACGAGCAGTACTTC,CASSTRQGTHEQYF
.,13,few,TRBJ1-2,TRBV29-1,TGCAGCGTTTACAGGGAGCGGGGCTATGGCTACACCTTC,CSVYRERGYGYTF
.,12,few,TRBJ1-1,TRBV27,TGTGCCAGCAGTTTTGGGCAGTCTGAAGCTTTCTTT,CASSFGQSEAFF
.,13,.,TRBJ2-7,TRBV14,TGTGCCAGCAGCCAAGAAGGGGTCGTCGAGCAGTACTTC,CASSQEGVVEQYF
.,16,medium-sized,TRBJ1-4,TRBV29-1,TGCAGCGTTGAAGATCATTGGCAGACAACTAATGAAAAACTGTTTTTT,CSVEDHWQTTNEKLFF
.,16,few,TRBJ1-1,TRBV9,TGTGCCAGCAGCGTAGGAACCCACTGGGTGAACACTGAAGCTTTCTTT,CASSVGTHWVNTEAFF
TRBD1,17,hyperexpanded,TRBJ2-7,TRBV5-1,TGCGCCAGCAGCTTCGACACAGGGGGAACTCTCTCCTACGAGCAGTACTTC,CASSFDTGGTLSYEQYF
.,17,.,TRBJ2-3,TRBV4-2,TGTGCCAGCAGCCAAGATAGCGGCCGTTCTAGCACAGATACGCAGTATTTT,CASSQDSGRSSTDTQYF
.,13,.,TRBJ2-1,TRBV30,TGTGCCTGGAGTGTGGGGGAAAACAATGAGCAGTTCTTC,CAWSVGENNEQFF
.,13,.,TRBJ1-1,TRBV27,TGTGCCAGCAGTTTCGGCGGCCACACTGAAGCTTTCTTT,CASSFGGHTEAFF
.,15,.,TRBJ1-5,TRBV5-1,TGCGCCAGCAGCTTGGCCCCAGCATCGAATCAGCCCCAGCATTTT,CASSLAPASNQPQHF
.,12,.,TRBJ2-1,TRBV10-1,TGCGCCAGCAGCGCTGACAGGAATGAGCAGTTCTTC,CASSADRNEQFF
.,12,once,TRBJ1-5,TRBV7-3,TGTGCCAGCAGTGACAGTTATCAGCCCCAGCATTTT,CASSDSYQPQHF
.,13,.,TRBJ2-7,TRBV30,TGTGCCTGGAGTCGGGTCAGAACCTACGAGCAGTACTTC,CAWSRVRTYEQYF
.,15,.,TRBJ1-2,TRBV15,TGTGCCACCAGCAGAGATAAGGGGACGGACTATGGCTACACCTTC,CATSRDKGTDYGYTF
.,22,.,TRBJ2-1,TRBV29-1,TGCAGCGTTGAAGGGGGGAATTTGGGGCTAGCCCCACGCCCTCCTTCGTACAATGAGCAGTTCTTC,CSVEGGNLGLAPRPPSYNEQFF
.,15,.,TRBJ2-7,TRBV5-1,TGCGCCAGCAGCTTGGCGCAGGGGATCCCCCCCGAGCAGTACTTC,CASSLAQGIPPEQYF
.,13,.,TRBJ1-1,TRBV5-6,TGTGCCAGCAGCTTGGTAGGGACCACTGAAGCTTTCTTT,CASSLVGTTEAFF
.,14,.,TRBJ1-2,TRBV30,TGTGCCTGGACCCGCTCTGGCAGTAACTATGGCTACACCTTC,CAWTRSGSNYGYTF
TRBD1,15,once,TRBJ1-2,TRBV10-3,TGTGCCATCAGTAAGGACAGGGAGGGGGTCTATGGCTACACCTTC,CAISKDREGVYGYTF
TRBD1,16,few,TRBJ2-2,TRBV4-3,TGCGCCAGCAGCCAAGCCCGGGACAGGGTCATCGGGGAGCTGTTTTTT,CASSQARDRVIGELFF
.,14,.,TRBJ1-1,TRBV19,TGTGCCAGTAGCTCCGGGACACTGAACACTGAAGCTTTCTTT,CASSSGTLNTEAFF
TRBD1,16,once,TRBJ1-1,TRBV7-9,TGTGCCAGCAGCTCTGGACAGGAAAACCCGAACACTGAAGCTTTCTTT,CASSSGQENPNTEAFF
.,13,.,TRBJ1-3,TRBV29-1,TGCAGCGTTGAAGGGGGAAGGGGAAACACCATATATTTT,CSVEGGRGNTIYF
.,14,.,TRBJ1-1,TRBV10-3,TGTGCCATCCAGCGACGGGGAGAGAACACTGAAGCTTTCTTT,CAIQRRGENTEAFF
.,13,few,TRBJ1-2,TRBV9,TGTGCCAGCAGCGAATCGGGGGGTCGGCCCTACACCTTC,CASSESGGRPYTF
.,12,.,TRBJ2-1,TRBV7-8,TGTGCCAGCAGCTTAGGGGGGGATGAGCAGTTCTTC,CASSLGGDEQFF
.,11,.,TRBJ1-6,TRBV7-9,TGTGCCCTTCCCGGGGGGCTGGCCCTCCACTTT,CALPGGLALHF
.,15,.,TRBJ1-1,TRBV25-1,TGTGCCAGCAGTGAATACTCGGGGATGAACACTGAAGCTTTCTTT,CASSEYSGMNTEAFF
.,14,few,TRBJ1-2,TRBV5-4,TGTGCCAGCAGCTTGGCCCGGGGAAACTATGGCTACACCTTC,CASSLARGNYGYTF